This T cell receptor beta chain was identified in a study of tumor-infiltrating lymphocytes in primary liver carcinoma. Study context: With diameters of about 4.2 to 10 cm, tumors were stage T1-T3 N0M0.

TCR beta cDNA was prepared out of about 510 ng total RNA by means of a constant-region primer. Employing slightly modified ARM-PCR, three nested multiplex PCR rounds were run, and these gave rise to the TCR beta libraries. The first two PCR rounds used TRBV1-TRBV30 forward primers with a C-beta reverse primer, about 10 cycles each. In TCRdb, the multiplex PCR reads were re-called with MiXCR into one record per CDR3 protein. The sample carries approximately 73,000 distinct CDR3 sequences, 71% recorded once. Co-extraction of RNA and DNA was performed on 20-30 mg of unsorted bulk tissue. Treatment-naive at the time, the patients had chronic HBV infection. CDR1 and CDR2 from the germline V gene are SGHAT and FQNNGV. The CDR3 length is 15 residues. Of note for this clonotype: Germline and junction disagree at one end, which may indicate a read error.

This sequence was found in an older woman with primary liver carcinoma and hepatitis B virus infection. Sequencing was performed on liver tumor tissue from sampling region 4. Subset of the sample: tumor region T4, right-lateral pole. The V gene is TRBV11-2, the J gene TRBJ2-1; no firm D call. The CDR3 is CASSLEGSLLNEHFF. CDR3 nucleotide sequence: TGTGCCAGCAGCTTAGAAGGAAGTCTCCTCAATGAGCACTTCTTC.